These 29 T cell receptor beta chains originate from one sample sequenced in a study of T cell responses to AZD1222 COVID-19 vaccine (dated by TCRdb to the early 2020s). The time point label on this specimen signifies: about 28 days (+/-7) after the second vaccine dose. The library was generated by the immunoSEQ multiplex PCR assay. Sourced from immuneACCESS, this table was stored by TCRdb with only in-frame sequences that have V and J called. A share of the clones is absent; for the studies checked, an unresolved V gene accounts for under half, and the remainder has no known explanation. Counted in this sample were about 140,000 clones; about 90% of them appeared once. The ten largest clones represent about 4% of the sample. The specimen was peripheral blood, collected 28 days after the second AZD1222 dose. Source of these receptors: an adult who received the AZD1222 COVID-19 vaccine.

V usage is TRBV6-5 and J usage is TRBJ2-7; 8 positions agree with TRBD1. Trimming took 2 bases from V and 4 from J; bases not matched to a gene: 7. The CDR3 length is 15 residues. CDR1 is MNHEY and CDR2 is SVGAGI in the germline V gene. The CDR3, as DNA: TGTGCCAGCAGTTACAGGACAGGGTTTGGATACGAGCAGTACTTC. Translated: CASSYRTGFGYEQYF.

V gene TRBV2 combines with J gene TRBJ2-1; 7 nucleotides align to TRBD2. This CDR3 is built from 11 residues. After removal of 1 base from V and 15 bases from J, the junction contained 3 bases not matched to a gene. Germline values: CDR1 SNHLY, CDR2 FYNNEI. DNA of the CDR3: TGTGCCAGCAGTGAAGGGACTAGACGGTTCTTC. Its translation is CASSEGTRRFF.

The rearrangement joins TRBV7-2 to TRBJ2-7, with D perhaps assigned TRBD1 or TRBD2 (5 bases each). CDR1 is SGHTA, CDR2 FQGNSA, per germline. Trimming took 5 bases from V and 5 from J, leaving 13 bases between them. This CDR3 contains 13 residues. Here the CDR3 DNA reads TGTGCCAGCAGCGGCGGGTGGGGGAACGAGCAGTACTTC. It yields the protein CASSGGWGNEQYF.

V usage is TRBV2 and J usage is TRBJ1-1; TRBD1 aligns across 8 bases. The CDR3 has 14 amino acids. V trimming: 6 bases; J trimming: 4 bases; junction bases outside the gene matches: 7. Germline V gene sequence: CDR1 SNHLY, CDR2 FYNNEI. Here the CDR3 DNA reads TGTGCCAGCAGGGTCTACAGGGGGGGCACTGAAGCTTTCTTT. Residues: CASRVYRGGTEAFF. The full variable domain, its missing parts supplied by reference TRBV2 and TRBJ1-1, is EPEVTQTPSHQVTQMGQEVILRCVPISNHLYFYWYRQILGQKVEFLVSFYNNEISEKSEIFDDQFSVERPDGSNFTLKIRSTKLEDSAMYFCASRVYRGGTEAFFGQGTRLTVV.

The chain joins TRBV7-2 to TRBJ1-2, with 7 positions matching TRBD1. The V segment lost 3 bases and the J segment 5 bases; nucleotides outside the gene matches: 6. From germline, CDR1 is SGHTA and CDR2 FQGNSA. The CDR3 length is 14 residues. CDR3 DNA: TGTGCCAGCAGCTTCCAGGGGGGCGGGTATGGCTACACCTTC. Protein product: CASSFQGGGYGYTF.

The chain is built from TRBV5-4 and TRBJ1-1; a possible D gene is TRBD1 (5 bases). Germline-derived CDR1 and CDR2 are SGHNT and YYREEE (reference sequence). The length of the CDR3 is 13 residues. V was clipped by 1 base and J by 2 bases, with 6 bases between them. CDR3 amino acids: CASSLRGNTEAFF. CDR3 nucleotide sequence: TGTGCCAGCAGCTTGCGGGGCAACACTGAAGCTTTCTTT. The whole variable domain, filled in from reference TRBV5-4 and TRBJ1-1, reads ETGVTQSPTHLIKTRGQQVTLRCSSQSGHNTVSWYQQALGQGPQFIFQYYREEENGRGNFPPRFSGLQFPNYSSELNVNALELDDSALYLCASSLRGNTEAFFGQGTRLTVV.

The rearrangement joins TRBV9 to TRBJ1-1, with TRBD1 matching 7 bases. This CDR3 spans 16 amino acids. Germline V gene sequence: CDR1 SGDLS, CDR2 YYNGEE. The trim removed 3 bases at V and 1 base at J, leaving 9 bases unmatched. The CDR3 nucleotides are TGTGCCAGCAGCGCCGAGAGGACAGGCCAGAACACTGAAGCTTTCTTT. Its translation is CASSAERTGQNTEAFF.

This chain links TRBV5-8 with TRBJ1-4; D gene ambiguous. In germline, CDR1 is SGHTS, CDR2 YDEGEE. Trimming removed 0 bases at V and 12 bases at J, with 12 bases between. This CDR3 spans 13 amino acids. The CDR3 region has the DNA TGTGCCAGCAGCTTGGTTCTCGGCTCTGAACTGTTTTTT. Translation gives CASSLVLGSELFF.

The V gene is TRBV5-1, the J gene TRBJ1-6; unclear D gene. Germline CDR1 is SGHRS and CDR2 is YFSETQ. This CDR3 has 13 residues. V shed 3 bases and J shed 7 bases, with 8 bases lying between them. CDR3 sequence: CASSYQDNSPLHF. The CDR3 DNA sequence: TGCGCCAGCAGCTACCAGGACAATTCACCCCTCCACTTT.

In its sample, this clone was seen once. The chain joins TRBV5-1 to TRBJ1-1; D uncertain. V dropped 4 bases and J dropped 3 bases, with 13 bases sitting between them. The CDR3 runs to 14 residues. Germline CDR1 reads SGHRS; CDR2 reads YFSETQ. The CDR3 protein is CASSPREQDTEAFF. CDR3 bases: TGCGCCAGCAGCCCAAGGGAGCAGGACACTGAAGCTTTCTTT.

The chain's CDR3 is CASSTGTGSPLIYGYTF. CDR3 DNA: TGTGCCAGCAGTACCGGGACAGGCTCCCCCTTAATATATGGCTACACCTTC. This chain connects TRBV27 to TRBJ1-2; TRBD1 matches at 8 bases. Germline values: CDR1 MNHEY, CDR2 SMNVEV (reference sequence). The V segment lost 5 bases and the J segment 5 bases; nucleotides outside the gene matches: 16. CDR3 size: 17 residues.

This clone was observed a handful of times. The chain carries TRBV11-3 and TRBJ2-2; D possibly corresponds to TRBD2 (6 bases). Germline loops: CDR1 SGHNT, CDR2 YENEEA. The CDR3 has 14 residues. The V gene lost 5 bases and the J gene lost 0 bases, with 7 bases spanning the gap. CDR3 amino acids: CASSRLANTGELFF. The CDR3 DNA is TGTGCCAGCAGCCGACTAGCGAACACCGGGGAGCTGTTTTTT.

This clone occurred a few times. The chain links TRBV12-5 to TRBJ1-2; D remains unclear. From germline, CDR1 is LGHNT and CDR2 FRNRAP. This CDR3 spans 13 amino acids. Trimming pared 2 bases from V and 6 bases from J, leaving 10 bases between. CDR3 sequence reads: CASGLSGYDGYTF. In DNA form, the CDR3 reads TGTGCTAGTGGTTTGTCGGGGTACGATGGCTACACCTTC.

The chain joins TRBV19 to TRBJ1-1; no firm D call. Germline loops: CDR1 LNHDA, CDR2 SQIVND (reference sequence). Trimming took 2 bases from V and 2 from J, leaving 9 bases between them. The CDR3 runs 14 residues. The CDR3 coding sequence is TGTGCCAGTAGTATATGGGGTTTTAACACTGAAGCTTTCTTT. Translated: CASSIWGFNTEAFF.

A single count supports this clone. V gene TRBV2 combines with J gene TRBJ1-3; D not certain. Between the trimmed V and J ends, which lost 8 bases and 2 bases, there was a span of 7 bases. Germline CDR1 is SNHLY and CDR2 is FYNNEI. CDR3 length: 12 residues. The CDR3 sequence is CASFSPGNTIYF. The CDR3 bases are TGTGCCAGCTTTTCCCCTGGAAACACCATATATTTT.

The chain is built from TRBV9 and TRBJ2-4, with a weak D call TRBD1 (7 bases). V lost 4 bases and J 0 bases, leaving 17 bases between the germline ends. CDR1 and CDR2 from the germline V gene are SGDLS and YYNGEE. The CDR3 consists of 17 residues. The CDR3: CASSPSGGKGAKNIQYF. In DNA, the CDR3 is TGTGCCAGCAGCCCATCAGGGGGGAAAGGAGCCAAAAACATTCAGTACTTC.

The chain combines TRBV24-1 with TRBJ2-1; 9 bases are shared with TRBD1. Germline-derived CDR1 and CDR2 are KGHDR and SFDVKD. Trimming at V came to 3 bases and at J to 6 bases, leaving 8 bases not matched to a gene. The CDR3 is 16 residues long. The DNA for the CDR3 is TGTGCCACCAGTGATCACCGGGACAGGGTCGCCAATGAGCAGTTCTTC. Its protein product is CATSDHRDRVANEQFF.

The gene calls are TRBV19 and TRBJ1-5; no reliable D call. Germline assignment: CDR1 LNHDA and CDR2 SQIVND (reference sequence). The germline V and J ends were trimmed by 10 bases and 2 bases, with 15 bases remaining between them. The CDR3 has 14 amino acids. This chain's CDR3 is CATSMGSGNQPQHF. The CDR3 bases are TGTGCCACCTCAATGGGGTCAGGCAATCAGCCCCAGCATTTT.

This chain links TRBV2 with TRBJ2-2; D might be TRBD2 (5 bases). Trimming took off 7 bases at V and 3 bases at J, with 12 bases between the two ends. This CDR3 spans 14 amino acids. Germline values: CDR1 SNHLY, CDR2 FYNNEI. CDR3 in amino acids: CASNGPGDTGELFF. The CDR3 DNA reads as TGTGCCAGCAACGGCCCCGGGGACACCGGGGAGCTGTTTTTT.

The chain employs TRBV5-4 and TRBJ2-3, with D possibly being TRBD2 (5 bases). Trimming removed 1 base at V and 3 bases at J, with 6 bases between. This CDR3 has 13 amino acids. From germline, CDR1 is SGHNT and CDR2 YYREEE (reference sequence). The CDR3 loop is CASSLRGTDTQYF. CDR3 in DNA: TGTGCCAGCAGCTTGCGGGGAACAGATACGCAGTATTTT.

The chain has TRBV4-1 and TRBJ2-1; D not resolved. V was cut by 0 bases and J by 6 bases, with 3 bases left in between. Germline assignment: CDR1 MGHRA and CDR2 YSYEKL. The CDR3 loop spans 12 amino acids. CDR3 sequence (DNA): TGCGCCAGCAGCCAAGATCTCAATGAGCAGTTCTTC. Translated, it gives CASSQDLNEQFF.

V usage is TRBV9 and J usage is TRBJ1-1; D is ambiguous. The CDR3 runs 13 residues. Germline V gene sequence: CDR1 SGDLS, CDR2 YYNGEE. The V end was cut by 0 bases, the J end by 6 bases, with 9 bases between. This chain's CDR3 is CASSVVSASEAFF. The DNA for the CDR3 is TGTGCCAGCAGCGTAGTTTCGGCCTCTGAAGCTTTCTTT.

The chain uses TRBV4-2 and TRBJ1-6; 8 nucleotides line up with TRBD1. Trimming at V came to 5 bases and at J to 5 bases, leaving 5 bases not matched to a gene. Germline V gene data show CDR1 as LGHNA and CDR2 as YNFKEQ. The CDR3 length is 15 residues. The CDR3 reads CASSAEGQDNSPLHF. CDR3 coding DNA: TGTGCCAGCAGCGCGGAGGGACAGGATAATTCACCCCTCCACTTT.

This clone was recorded only once. This sequence joins TRBV28 and TRBJ1-1; TRBD1 might be the D (6 bases). This CDR3 has 14 residues. CDR1 and CDR2 from the germline V gene are MDHEN and SYDVKM. The V end lost 6 bases, the J end lost 5 bases, and 16 bases lay between the germline ends. Here the CDR3 DNA reads TGTGCCAGCAGGGAAACGATACAGGGTACTGAAGCTTTCTTT. Its protein product is CASRETIQGTEAFF.

This rearrangement joins TRBV6-4 to TRBJ2-3, with a possible D match to TRBD1 (7 bases). Germline values: CDR1 MRHNA, CDR2 SNTAGT. Trimming shortened V by 3 bases and J by 1 base, and 11 bases separated the two germline ends. This CDR3 comprises 15 residues. The CDR3 DNA sequence: TGTGCCAGCAGTGAAGGGGGCGGGGGCACAGATACGCAGTATTTT. Translated, it gives CASSEGGGGTDTQYF.

The CDR3: CASTASYEQYF. The CDR3 coding sequence is TGTGCCAGCACCGCCTCCTACGAGCAGTACTTC. The chain employs TRBV12-3 or TRBV12-4 and TRBJ2-7; no reliable D call. The CDR3 totals 11 residues. V was shortened by 7 bases and J by 0 bases, with 4 bases between the two germline ends.

The chain uses TRBV5-6 and TRBJ1-5, with D uncertain. V gave up 3 bases and J gave up 4 bases, with 5 bases separating them. This CDR3 is built from 12 residues. Looked up from germline, CDR1 is SGHDT and CDR2 is YYEEEE. The CDR3 is CASSSINQPQHF. The CDR3 nucleotides are TGTGCCAGCAGCTCCATAAATCAGCCCCAGCATTTT.

This rearrangement joins TRBV7-9 to TRBJ2-7; 9 bases line up with TRBD1. Unmatched junction bases numbered 8, after V lost 5 bases and J lost 6 bases. Looked up from germline, CDR1 is SEHNR and CDR2 is FQNEAQ (reference sequence). The CDR3 totals 14 residues. The CDR3 DNA is TGTGCCAGCAGCGACACCCGGACAGGGGTCGAGCAGTACTTC. Translation: CASSDTRTGVEQYF.

The chain uses TRBV5-3 and TRBJ1-3; D unclear. TRBV5-3 has ORF status, its function being uncertain. Trimming removed 4 bases from V and 0 bases from J, with 17 bases in between. The CDR3 totals 17 residues. CDR3 in DNA: TGTGCCAGAAGCACTTCGATAGACTCAATCTCTGGAAACACCATATATTTT. This gives the protein CARSTSIDSISGNTIYF.